Given below is one TCR beta chain in context. Its antigen is as yet unknown. Following extraction, RNA underwent reverse transcription to cDNA, which served as the sequencing template. Using immunoSEQ multiplex PCR, the repertoire was profiled, and TCRdb retains in-frame clones only, with some absent. The table includes a few hundred thousand clones, more than 55% detected once. The data were taken from a study of CD8+ T cells in alopecia areata. Study at large: Administration of oral tofacitinib to treated patients was at 5 to 10 mg twice daily.

The V gene lost 0 bases and the J gene lost 3 bases, with 14 bases spanning the gap. Germline-derived CDR1 and CDR2 are SGHRS and YFSETQ. This CDR3 has 16 residues. Treatment: oral pan-JAK inhibitor, 5-10 mg twice daily. Regarding the study as a whole: Normal skin's resident alphabeta T cells are sequenced alongside lesional scalp T cells. Numerous clones, expanded in lesions, remained in scalp and blood during tofacitinib. With just one nonresponder, it is still uncertain whether baseline CD8+ expansion relates to response.

This chain links TRBV5-1 with TRBJ2-3; TRBD2 is a possible D gene (6 bases). The receptor comes from a human donor with alopecia areata. This sample comprised CD4+ T cells sorted from blood, obtained between weeks 43 and 45, from a patient treated with tofacitinib. Written as DNA, the CDR3 is TGCGCCAGCAGCTTGGGAGTAGGGACTGGAACAGATACGCAGTATTTT. Translation: CASSLGVGTGTDTQYF.